This entry lists 27 T cell receptor beta chains sequenced from one sample in a study of regulatory T cells in long-lasting Graves disease. The time point is: persistent/refractory GD, antithyroid drugs over 5 years with positive TRAb. PBMC RNA was the source of the TCR library. Relying on iRepertoire HTBI primers and Arm-PCR of CDR3 regions, the team built TCR beta libraries. TCRdb reprocessed the multiplex PCR reads via MiXCR and lists one record per CDR3 protein. The table lists some 280,000 distinct CDR3 sequences, around a fifth of them singletons. The material sequenced was peripheral blood mononuclear cells (PBMCs), taken when the disease was refractory, from a patient treated with antithyroid drugs. Receptor source: a female donor with Graves disease.

This clonotype was seen many times. J is TRBJ1-4 and V is TRBV11-2; D uncertain. This CDR3 has 16 residues. V was cut by 4 bases and J by 3 bases, with 15 bases left in between. Germline assignment: CDR1 SGHAT and CDR2 FQNNGV. As DNA, the CDR3 is TGTGCCAGCAGCTCGTCGGCCTTATTAGCTAATGAAAAACTGTTTTTT. Its translation: CASSSSALLANEKLFF.

DNA for the CDR3: TGTGCCAGTAGCACCGACAGGAGGAATCAGCCCCAGCATTTT. Translating it yields CASSTDRRNQPQHF. The gene calls are TRBV19 and TRBJ1-5; possible D gene TRBD1, 6 bases. Germline CDR1 reads LNHDA; CDR2 reads SQIVND (reference sequence). The V and J ends lost 6 bases and 4 bases respectively, with 13 bases between them. The CDR3 is made up of 14 amino acids.

This clonotype occurred many times. This chain uses TRBV7-2 with TRBJ2-7, with D possibly TRBD2 on 6 matching bases. This CDR3 region has 16 residues. Germline V lookup: CDR1 SGHTA, CDR2 FQGNSA. V lost 2 bases, J lost 3 bases, and 17 bases lay in between. The CDR3 reads CASSLLGAAGFYEQYF. Here the CDR3 DNA reads TGTGCCAGCAGCTTATTGGGAGCGGCGGGATTCTACGAGCAGTACTTC. Full variable domain (rest looked up from reference TRBV7-2 and TRBJ2-7): GAGVSQSPSNKVTEKGKDVELRCDPISGHTALYWYRQSLGQGLEFLIYFQGNSAPDKSGLPSDRFSAERTGGSVSTLTIQRTQQEDSAVYLCASSLLGAAGFYEQYFGPGTRLTVT.

In this sample, this clonotype turned up a few times. CDR3 nucleotide sequence: TGTGCCAGCAGGCCCCCTTTGCTCCAGACAGATACGCAGTATTTT. Translated: CASRPPLLQTDTQYF. This chain connects TRBV7-2 to TRBJ2-3; no clear D. Germline loops: CDR1 SGHTA, CDR2 FQGNSA. Between the trimmed V and J ends, which lost 6 bases and 3 bases, there was a span of 16 bases. The CDR3 extends over 15 amino acids.

This clonotype was observed many times. The chain couples TRBV11-2 to TRBJ2-5, with a tentative D call TRBD2 (6 bases). V was cut by 3 bases and J by 5 bases, with 10 bases left in between. Germline CDR1 reads SGHAT; CDR2 reads FQNNGV. The CDR3 covers 13 residues. The CDR3 sequence: CASSFGGLETQYF. CDR3 DNA: TGTGCCAGCAGCTTCGGGGGTCTGGAGACCCAGTACTTC.

The V gene is TRBV3-1, the J gene TRBJ1-4; D unresolved. CDR1 and CDR2 (germline): LGHDT, YNNKEL (reference sequence). V lost 1 base and J lost 8, with 8 bases in between. The CDR3 spans 13 residues. CDR3 coding DNA: TGTGCCAGCAGCCAAGGACCGGGGGAAAAACTGTTTTTT. Translation gives CASSQGPGEKLFF.

This sequence joins TRBV4-3 and TRBJ1-2; 8 nucleotides agree with TRBD1. V trimming: 0 bases; J trimming: 7 bases; junction bases outside the gene matches: 4. The CDR3 sequence is 14 residues long. Germline lookup yields CDR1 LGHNA and CDR2 YSLEER. The CDR3 bases are TGCGCCAGCAGCCAAGATTTACAGGGGGGTGGCTACACCTTC. Its translation: CASSQDLQGGGYTF.

The chain carries TRBV19 and TRBJ2-6; D is uncertain. CDR1 is LNHDA and CDR2 is SQIVND in the germline V gene (reference sequence). V dropped 10 bases and J dropped 0 bases, with 4 bases sitting between them. The CDR3 runs to 12 residues. CDR3 DNA: TGTGCCACGGACTCTGGGGCCAACGTCCTGACTTTC. Translating gives CATDSGANVLTF.

For this clonotype: Just one base apart from a much larger clone, this may be a read error. The genes are TRBV7-2 and TRBJ2-7; perhaps TRBD2 as D (5 bases). Germline V gene lookup returns CDR1 SGHTA and CDR2 FQGNSA. This CDR3 comprises 12 residues. The CDR3 region is CASSLEGVEQHF. The CDR3, as DNA: TGTGCCAGCAGCTTAGAGGGAGTTGAGCAGCACTTC.

This clonotype was recorded a few times. The chain links TRBV20-1 to TRBJ2-7; TRBD1 might be the D (5 bases). The length of the CDR3 is 13 residues. Germline V gives CDR1 DFQATT, CDR2 SNEGSKA (reference sequence). V lost 3 bases and J lost 7, with 16 bases in between. The CDR3 DNA reads as TGCAGTGCTAGGGCCGACAGTAGTGGTGAGCAGTACTTC. Amino acid sequence: CSARADSSGEQYF.

Only a few counts were recorded for this clonotype. J is TRBJ2-1 and V is TRBV2, with TRBD2 identical over 11 bases. CDR3 length: 18 residues. Germline lookup yields CDR1 SNHLY and CDR2 FYNNEI. Trimming cost V 8 bases and J 4 bases; bases outside gene matches: 16. Here the CDR3 reads CASARVAGGPVWYNEQFF. Written as DNA, the CDR3 is TGTGCCAGCGCTCGGGTAGCGGGAGGGCCGGTTTGGTACAATGAGCAGTTCTTC.

This clonotype came up a few times. V is TRBV18 and J is TRBJ1-4, with D possibly TRBD1 on 6 matching bases. Germline V gene sequence: CDR1 KGHSH, CDR2 LQKENI. The CDR3 contains 16 residues. V was pared by 3 bases and J by 6 bases, with 17 bases between. CDR3 in amino acids: CASSPSTGTLDEKLFF. The DNA for the CDR3 is TGTGCCAGCTCACCCTCGACAGGTACCCTTGATGAAAAACTGTTTTTT.

With respect to this clonotype: Possible read error: a much larger clone is one base away. The chain is built from TRBV27 and TRBJ1-4; unclear D gene. This CDR3 is 13 amino acids long. Per the germline V gene, CDR1 is MNHEY and CDR2 is SMNVEV (reference sequence). The CDR3 sequence is CASSDEGQEKLLF. The CDR3 nucleotides are TGTGCCAGCAGTGACGAGGGCCAGGAAAAACTGTTATTT.

The V call is TRBV19, the J call TRBJ2-5, with 7 bases matching TRBD2. CDR3 length equals 15 residues. Per the germline V gene, CDR1 is LNHDA and CDR2 is SQIVND (reference sequence). V dropped 3 bases and J dropped 0; count of bases not matched to a gene: 4. Written as DNA, the CDR3 is TGTGCCAGTAGTATTAGTAGCGGGTACCAAGAGACCCAGTACTTC. Translated: CASSISSGYQETQYF.

This chain's CDR3 is CSARDAGARQPYGYTF. CDR3 nucleotides: TGCAGTGCCCGCGATGCCGGGGCCAGACAACCCTATGGCTACACCTTC. J is TRBJ1-2 and V is TRBV20-1, with TRBD1 as a possible D gene (5 bases). In germline, CDR1 is DFQATT, CDR2 SNEGSKA (reference sequence). The CDR3 contains 16 residues. The germline V and J ends were trimmed by 6 bases and 4 bases, with 24 bases remaining between them.

V is TRBV2 and J is TRBJ2-5, with 12 bases lining up with TRBD2. The CDR3 extends over 17 amino acids. Germline assignment: CDR1 SNHLY and CDR2 FYNNEI. V lost 5 bases, J lost 4 bases, and 11 bases stayed unmatched. The CDR3, as DNA: TGTGCCAGCAGTCCACGACTAGCGGGAGTAGGGCGAGAGACCCAGTACTTC. Encoded protein: CASSPRLAGVGRETQYF. Full variable domain (rest looked up from reference TRBV2 and TRBJ2-5): EPEVTQTPSHQVTQMGQEVILRCVPISNHLYFYWYRQILGQKVEFLVSFYNNEISEKSEIFDDQFSVERPDGSNFTLKIRSTKLEDSAMYFCASSPRLAGVGRETQYFGPGTRLLVL.

In its sample, this clonotype was seen a few times. The genes are TRBV29-1 and TRBJ1-4, with D possibly being TRBD1 (5 bases). Trimming shortened V by 0 bases and J by 7 bases, and 21 bases separated the two germline ends. The length of the CDR3 is 17 residues. Germline V gene sequence: CDR1 SQVTM, CDR2 ANQGSEA. The CDR3 is CSVEDLHGEGDGEKLFF. The CDR3 nucleotides are TGCAGCGTTGAAGATCTCCACGGCGAAGGGGACGGTGAAAAACTGTTTTTT.

About this clonotype: A much larger clone lies a single base off, so this may be a read error. CDR3 sequence reads: CASRDRTSHETQYF. CDR3 DNA sequence: TGTGCCAGCAGGGATAGGACTAGCCATGAGACCCAGTACTTC. V and J are TRBV2 and TRBJ2-5, with TRBD2 matching 8 bases. CDR1 SNHLY and CDR2 FYNNEI come from the germline V gene. The CDR3 has 14 amino acids. The V and J ends lost 6 bases and 5 bases, in that order; junction bases with no gene match: 8.

This clonotype was seen a handful of times. The chain recombines TRBV6-1 with TRBJ2-7; D is unresolved. The CDR3 length is 13 residues. The germline gives CDR1 MNHNS, CDR2 SASEGT. V was cut by 4 bases and J by 3 bases, with 10 bases left in between. The CDR3 DNA follows: TGTGCCAGCAGTGTAGGGCAGAACTACGAGCAGTACTTC. Protein product: CASSVGQNYEQYF.

This clonotype was found many times. The chain joins TRBV27 to TRBJ1-2; a possible D gene is TRBD1 (5 bases). Trimming left V 2 bases short and J 4 bases short, with 17 bases between. Germline CDR1 is MNHEY and CDR2 is SMNVEV (reference sequence). The CDR3 is made up of 16 amino acids. CDR3 bases: TGTGCCAGCAGTTTAAACCCCCGGGGCCGGACCTATGGCTACACCTTC. Amino acid sequence: CASSLNPRGRTYGYTF.

V gene TRBV20-1 combines with J gene TRBJ2-2; 7 bases align to TRBD2. V shed 2 bases and J 3 bases; nucleotides not matched to a gene: 3. The CDR3 has 14 amino acids. Per germline, CDR1 DFQATT and CDR2 SNEGSKA (reference sequence). Written as DNA, the CDR3 is TGCAGTGCTAGACTAGCGGAGTACACCGGGGAGCTGTTTTTT. Translation: CSARLAEYTGELFF.

This clonotype was recorded a few times. The CDR3 protein is CASSLAWREGHDIQYF. The CDR3, as DNA: TGTGCCAGCAGCTTAGCGTGGCGGGAGGGCCATGACATTCAGTACTTC. The chain links TRBV7-9 to TRBJ2-4, with 9 bases lining up with TRBD2. The junction had 8 bases not matched to a gene; V was cut back by 0 bases and J by 8 bases. The V gene's germline CDR1 is SEHNR and CDR2 FQNEAQ (reference sequence). This CDR3 has 16 residues.

Concerning this clonotype itself: A much larger clone lies one base from this, so it may be a read error. This chain links TRBV2 with TRBJ2-3, with D unclear. Germline values: CDR1 SNHLY, CDR2 FYNNEI. The CDR3 totals 14 residues. Trimming pared 1 base from V and 8 bases from J, leaving 13 bases between. CDR3 in DNA: TGTGCCAGCAGTGAAGAGGGCCGGGCAGGTACGCAGTATTTT. Translated, it gives CASSEEGRAGTQYF. The variable domain in full, with the rest retrieved from reference TRBV2 and TRBJ2-3, is EPEVTQTPSHQVTQMGQEVILRCVPISNHLYFYWYRQILGQKVEFLVSFYNNEISEKSEIFDDQFSVERPDGSNFTLKIRSTKLEDSAMYFCASSEEGRAGTQYFGPGTRLTVL.

The rearrangement links TRBV24-1 to TRBJ2-1; 9 nucleotides agree with TRBD2. The ends lost 6 bases at V and 7 bases at J; junction bases unmatched: 3. This CDR3 has 13 amino acids. Germline assignment: CDR1 KGHDR and CDR2 SFDVKD. The CDR3 region is CATSLAGPNEQFF. The CDR3 DNA reads TGTGCCACCAGTCTAGCGGGGCCTAATGAGCAGTTCTTC.

There are many counts of this clonotype. The chain carries TRBV28 and TRBJ2-2; D is uncertain. This CDR3 has 14 amino acids. Between the trimmed V and J ends, which lost 5 bases and 4 bases, there was a span of 11 bases. Germline CDR1 reads MDHEN; CDR2 reads SYDVKM. The CDR3 nucleotides are TGTGCCAGCAGTAGAACTATGTTCACCGGGGAGCTGTTTTTT. Translated, it gives CASSRTMFTGELFF.

V is TRBV25-1 and J is TRBJ2-7, with 7 bases fitting TRBD2. The germline V gene encodes CDR1 MGHDK and CDR2 SYGVNS. With V trimmed by 4 bases and J by 2 bases, 17 bases remained unmatched. The CDR3 length is 18 residues. The CDR3: CASSGLGVEPGGTYEQYF. The CDR3 coding sequence is TGTGCCAGCAGTGGGCTGGGGGTAGAACCGGGGGGTACCTACGAGCAGTACTTC.

The sample holds a few counts of this clonotype. The chain uses TRBV7-2 and TRBJ2-7; D might be TRBD2 (6 bases). Germline lookup yields CDR1 SGHTA and CDR2 FQGNSA. V was clipped by 5 bases and J by 2 bases, with 13 bases between them. CDR3 size: 14 residues. This CDR3 reads CASSPGLNPYEQYF. The CDR3 DNA is TGTGCCAGCAGCCCAGGACTAAATCCCTACGAGCAGTACTTC.